What follows are 4 T cell receptor beta chains derived from one specimen sequenced in a study of blood T cell repertoires in COVID-19. Assay used: immunoSEQ multiplex PCR; TCRdb lists only in-frame clones, some missing. The repertoire consists of fewer than 250,000 clones, with about 85% occurring once and the leading ten covering about 11%. Sequenced sample: peripheral blood. All receptors derive from a woman older than 75 with COVID-19, enrolled during active disease.

The chain carries TRBV6-4 and TRBJ1-5; D possibly corresponds to TRBD1 (5 bases). Germline V gene data show CDR1 as MRHNA and CDR2 as SNTAGT. V lost 6 bases and J 0 bases, leaving 18 bases between the germline ends. The CDR3 is 17 amino acids. The CDR3 sequence is CASRGGLAVYSNQPQHF. The CDR3 bases are TGTGCCAGCAGGGGGGGTCTCGCCGTCTATAGCAATCAGCCCCAGCATTTT.

This sequence joins TRBV14 and TRBJ2-7; D is possibly TRBD1 (5 bases). Germline V gene data show CDR1 as SGHDN and CDR2 as FVKESK. This CDR3 has 12 residues. V shed 3 bases and J shed 2 bases, with 5 bases lying between them. Written as DNA, the CDR3 is TGTGCCAGCAGCCACAGGGCCTACGAGCAGTACGTC. This sequence encodes CASSHRAYEQYV.

V and J are TRBV28 and TRBJ1-1, with TRBD1 matching 12 bases. This CDR3 is built from 17 residues. Germline CDR1 MDHEN, CDR2 SYDVKM. Unmatched junction bases numbered 13, after V lost 6 bases and J lost 5 bases. CDR3 in amino acids: CASRGEPGQGARTEAFF. The CDR3 DNA reads as TGTGCCAGCAGGGGGGAACCGGGACAGGGGGCGAGGACTGAAGCTTTCTTT.

The chain recombines TRBV28 with TRBJ1-1; the D is unclear. The V end was cut by 2 bases, the J end by 7 bases, with 11 bases between. Germline assignment: CDR1 MDHEN and CDR2 SYDVKM. This CDR3 is 13 amino acids long. This CDR3 is CASSLKSPGEAFF. The CDR3 DNA is TGTGCCAGCAGTTTAAAAAGTCCGGGTGAAGCTTTCTTT.